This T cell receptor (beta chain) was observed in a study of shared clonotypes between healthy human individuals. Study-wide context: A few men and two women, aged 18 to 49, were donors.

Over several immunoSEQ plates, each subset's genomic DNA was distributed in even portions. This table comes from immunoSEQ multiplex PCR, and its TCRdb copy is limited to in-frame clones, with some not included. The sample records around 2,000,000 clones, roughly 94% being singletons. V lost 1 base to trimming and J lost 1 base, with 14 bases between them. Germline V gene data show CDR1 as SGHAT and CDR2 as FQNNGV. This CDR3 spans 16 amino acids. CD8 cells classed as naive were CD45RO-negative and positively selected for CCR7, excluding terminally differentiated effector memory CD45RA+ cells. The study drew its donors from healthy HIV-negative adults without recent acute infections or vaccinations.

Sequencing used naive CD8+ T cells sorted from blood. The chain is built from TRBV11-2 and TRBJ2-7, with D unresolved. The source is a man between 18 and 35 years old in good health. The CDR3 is CASSLARGVSSYEQYF. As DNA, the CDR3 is TGTGCCAGCAGCTTAGCGCGAGGAGTCAGTTCCTACGAGCAGTACTTC.